This T cell receptor beta chain was captured by sequencing in a study of blood T cells in healthy people across ages. Isolation of PBMCs gave at least 7 million cells per sample. Study-wide results and caveats: Greater diversity and more naive CD4+ cells were seen in long-lived donors than in aged donors.

Only a few counts were recorded for this clonotype. Its antigen is undetermined. The CDR3 extends over 11 amino acids. Trimming left V 3 bases short and J 6 bases short, with 9 bases between. Germline lookup yields CDR1 DFQATT and CDR2 SNEGSKA (reference sequence). A sample-barcoded 5' primer and a J-beta primer mix were used in a second PCR of roughly 6 to 11 cycles. Sequencing yielded, for each sample, at least 3 million paired-end reads carrying CDR3. TCRdb reprocessed the 5' RACE reads via MiXCR and lists one record per CDR3 protein. Of over 1,500,000 distinct CDR3 sequences in the sample, about 39% were seen once.

The rearrangement links TRBV20-1 to TRBJ2-7; D possibly matches TRBD1 or TRBD2 (6 bases each). The TCR comes from a human donor in good health. Specimen: blood. This chain's CDR3 is CSASGGGEQYF. The CDR3 DNA follows: TGCAGTGCTAGCGGAGGGGGCGAGCAGTACTTC.